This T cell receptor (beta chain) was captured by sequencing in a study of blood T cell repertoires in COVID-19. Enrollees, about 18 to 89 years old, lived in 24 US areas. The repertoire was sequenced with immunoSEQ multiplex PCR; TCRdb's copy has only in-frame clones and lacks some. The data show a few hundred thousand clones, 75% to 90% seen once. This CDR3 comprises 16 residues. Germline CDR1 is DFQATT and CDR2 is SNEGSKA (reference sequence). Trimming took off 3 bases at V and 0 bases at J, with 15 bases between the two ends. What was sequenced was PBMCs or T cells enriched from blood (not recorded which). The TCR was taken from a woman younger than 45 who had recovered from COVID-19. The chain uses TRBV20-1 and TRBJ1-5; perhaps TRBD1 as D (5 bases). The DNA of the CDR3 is TGCAGTGCTAGTCTGCAGGGATACGGTAGCAATCAGCCCCAGCATTTT. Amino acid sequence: CSASLQGYGSNQPQHF.